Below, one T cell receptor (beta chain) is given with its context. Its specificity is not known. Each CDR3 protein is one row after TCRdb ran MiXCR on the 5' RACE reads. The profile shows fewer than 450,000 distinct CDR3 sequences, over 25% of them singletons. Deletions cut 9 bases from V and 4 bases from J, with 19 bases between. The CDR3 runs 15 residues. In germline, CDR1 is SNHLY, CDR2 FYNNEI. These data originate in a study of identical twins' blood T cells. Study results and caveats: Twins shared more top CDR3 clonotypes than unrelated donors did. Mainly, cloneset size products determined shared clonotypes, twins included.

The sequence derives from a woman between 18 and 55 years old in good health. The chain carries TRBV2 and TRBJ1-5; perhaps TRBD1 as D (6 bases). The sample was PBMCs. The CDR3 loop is CARSKLAGENQPQHF. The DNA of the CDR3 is TGTGCCAGAAGTAAATTGGCAGGGGAAAATCAGCCCCAGCATTTT.